This entry is about one T cell receptor (beta chain). It was with 60 Vbeta and 13 Jbeta primers that the PCR ran. Only in-frame clones appear in the TCRdb table, and some are missing; sequencing was by immunoSEQ multiplex PCR. The top ten hold approximately 4% of the sample, which has more than 90,000 clones, 80% to 85% seen once. The data belong to a study of cytomegalovirus exposure and HLA in healthy donors. The germline V gene has CDR1 SGHDN and CDR2 FVKESK. CDR3 length: 14 amino acids. J lost 0 bases, V lost 8 bases, and 5 bases had no gene match. The chain carries TRBV14 and TRBJ2-7; 9 bases line up with TRBD1. Material: PBMCs. This TCR was recovered from a woman in her 70s in good health and CMV-seropositive. The chain's CDR3 is CASPGQGSSYEQYF. CDR3 nucleotides: TGTGCCAGCCCAGGACAGGGGTCCTCCTACGAGCAGTACTTC.